This TCR beta chain was sequenced in a study of post-analysis software for immune sequencing data (dated by TCRdb to about 2015). Background for the entire study: Relapsing-remitting, secondary progressive and progressive-relapsing multiple sclerosis were recorded as disease courses, and subtype annotation was lacking for some patients. A subset of samples was prepared in parallel using single-end sample barcoding, then pooled and co-amplified after Illumina adapter ligation. The patient repertoires were compared against approximately ten previously published healthy control repertoires obtained from donors aged roughly 6 to 28 years.

Study-wide conclusions, independent of this receptor: The multiple sclerosis patient group was slightly younger than the control group. Direct clustering with F measure showed strong co-clustering of samples prepared in the same batch, prompting a batch-effect correction. Multiple sclerosis patients had significantly lower normalized Chao1 diversity than controls, a result that suggests substantial peripheral T-cell clonal expansion.

TCR beta repertoires were profiled from peripheral blood of 13 young patients with multiple sclerosis to demonstrate the VDJtools post-analysis software. The patients with multiple sclerosis were children and adolescents between about 6 and 17 years of age. Notes on this clonotype: Its antigen is not yet known. The input lacks base qualities; no much larger clone sits a single base away.

Receptors were amplified or captured by PCR. This sample was sequenced with an Illumina HiSeq 2500. To reduce PCR and sequencing biases, unique molecular identifiers were built into the TCR beta cDNA libraries. Per 1 to 10 million input T cells, approximately 500,000 cDNA molecules were obtained, such that each molecule approximated one T cell. The patient libraries were prepared and sequenced using the same protocol as the earlier healthy control dataset. Within a given batch, samples were prepared together, multiplexed and sequenced on the same HiSeq lane. As for how the authors treated the data: Raw barcoded reads were processed with MIGEC, and single-read molecular identifier groups were discarded before consensus assembly and CDR3 extraction. Clonotype tables were post-analysed with VDJtools, normalizing diversity by down-sampling all datasets to the smallest sample size. In repertoire overlap clustering, CDR3 amino acid sequences, but not nucleotide sequences, were matched to correct batch-related cross-sample contamination. TCRdb reworked the public reads: Q25 trimming with fastp, MiXCR clone assembly, productive beta chains retained. Rows with a matching CDR3 protein are joined into one entry that keeps the most common DNA and genes. What appears here as the V and J calls and clone size reflects TCRdb's work, not the paper's. This sample holds about 800,000 distinct CDR3 sequences; 30% were observed only once. The ten largest clones add up to around 0.56% of the sample.

Sequenced material: blood. The receptor was isolated from a girl aged 10-17 years with multiple sclerosis.

DNA sequence: TGTGCCAGCAGCTTAGAAGGGGGACAGCCCCAGCATTTT. Translated, this is CASSLEGGQPQHF. The rearranged chain carries TRBV7-6 and TRBJ1-5; TRBD1 might be the D gene, on 6 matching bases. From its cysteine to its phenylalanine, the CDR3 spans 13 amino acids. The kept DNA is CDR3 alone, 39 bases in frame from the first base. V loses 1 base of germline sequence and J loses 7 bases, and the interval between the two ends is 8 bases. CDR1 is given as SGHVS and CDR2 as FNYEAQ, both from the germline V gene.